This T cell receptor beta chain was sequenced in a study of tumor and adjacent non-tumor tissue in lung cancer. Whole-study context: There were about twelve adenocarcinoma, a couple of squamous cell carcinoma and 1 small cell lung cancer cases.

The CDR3 sequence is 15 residues long. Germline lookup yields CDR1 SQVTM and CDR2 ANQGSEA. The study, taken as a whole, reports: Tumor repertoires had a smaller top 100 clone share than normal lung. Tumor tissue had significantly higher TCR diversity than normal lung.

TCRbeta libraries were built with three rounds of nested PCR, modified from ARM-PCR. TCRdb reprocessed the multiplex PCR reads with MiXCR, giving one entry per CDR3 protein. The sample contains 60,000 to 70,000 distinct CDR3 sequences, around 80% of which appear only once. Comment on this clonotype: Its target is unknown. Its ends do not fully match the called genes, so a read error is possible.

This sample's RNA came from whole unsorted tissue. More than 3 cm separated this lung sample from the edge of the tumor. The genes are TRBV29-1 and TRBJ2-3; unclear D gene. This clonotype was sampled from a man aged 60 to 75 with non-small cell lung cancer. The specimen was distant non-tumor lung tissue. CDR3 nucleotides: TGCAGCGTTGGAGGAACAAGCGCAACAACAGATACGCAATATTTT. The encoded protein is CSVGGTSATTDTQYF.